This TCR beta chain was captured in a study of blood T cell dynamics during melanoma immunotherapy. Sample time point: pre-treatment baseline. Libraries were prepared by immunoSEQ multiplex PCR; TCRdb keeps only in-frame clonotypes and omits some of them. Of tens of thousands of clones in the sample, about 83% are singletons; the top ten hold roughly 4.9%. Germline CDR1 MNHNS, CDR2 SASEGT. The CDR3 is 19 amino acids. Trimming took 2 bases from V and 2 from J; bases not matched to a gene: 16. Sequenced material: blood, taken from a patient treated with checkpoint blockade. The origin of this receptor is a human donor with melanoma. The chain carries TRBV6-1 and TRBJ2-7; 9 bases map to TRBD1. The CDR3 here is CASSESSEWWTGAPYEQYF. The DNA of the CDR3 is TGTGCCAGCAGTGAATCTAGTGAGTGGTGGACAGGGGCCCCCTACGAGCAGTACTTC.